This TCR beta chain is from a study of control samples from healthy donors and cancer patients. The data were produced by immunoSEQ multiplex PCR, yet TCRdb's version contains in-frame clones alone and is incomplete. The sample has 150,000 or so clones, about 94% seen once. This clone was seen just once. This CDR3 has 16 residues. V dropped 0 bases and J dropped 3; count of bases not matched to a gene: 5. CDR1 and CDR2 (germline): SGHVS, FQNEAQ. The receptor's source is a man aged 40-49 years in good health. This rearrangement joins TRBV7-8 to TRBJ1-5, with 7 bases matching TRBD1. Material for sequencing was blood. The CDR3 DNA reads TGTGCCAGCAGCTTAGCGGCAGGGGGGAACAATCAGCCCCAGCATTTT. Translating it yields CASSLAAGGNNQPQHF.